These T cell receptor beta chains were read from a single sample in a study of regulatory T cells in long-lasting Graves disease. TCRdb passed the multiplex PCR reads through MiXCR, listing each CDR3 protein once. This table has more than 300,000 distinct CDR3 sequences, 15% to 17% appearing once. Sequencing used peripheral blood mononuclear cells (PBMCs), obtained at new diagnosis, from a patient treated with antithyroid drugs. These receptors all come from a female donor with Graves disease. CDR3s include the opening cysteine and the closing phenylalanine or tryptophan. The D gene is left open where the match is weak. Clone size appears in some rows only: once, few, many, or a class for an expanded clone.

>.|many|TRBJ1-6|TRBV6-5
TGTGCCAGCAGTTACCGGACAACCCATAATTCACCCCTCCACTTT
CASSYRTTHNSPLHF
>.|many|TRBJ1-2|TRBV9
TGTGCCAGCAGCGTAGCTGGCCAGGACTTCTATGGCTACACCTTC
CASSVAGQDFYGYTF
>TRBD1|few|TRBJ1-2|TRBV6-2/TRBV6-3
TGTGCCAGCAGTGAAAGTTTGGACAGGGAGGATGGCTACACCTTC
CASSESLDREDGYTF
>.|few|TRBJ1-1|TRBV5-6
TGTGCCAGCAGCTTCGGGTCGGGCCCTGAAGCTTTCTTT
CASSFGSGPEAFF
>.|.|TRBJ2-5|TRBV12-3/TRBV12-4
TGTGCCAGCAGTTTAGTTGACCAAGAGACCCAGTACTTC
CASSLVDQETQYF
>.|many|TRBJ2-3|TRBV5-1
TGCGCCAGCAGCTTGGGGTCCCCAGTTGATACGCAGTATTTT
CASSLGSPVDTQYF
>TRBD1|many|TRBJ1-1|TRBV6-1
TGTGCCAGCAGGCCCCCCGACAGGGTGGCTTTCTTT
CASRPPDRVAFF
>.|.|TRBJ1-1|TRBV19
TGTGCCAGTAGCCCTGTTGGGATAGAGAACACTGAAGCTTTCTTT
CASSPVGIENTEAFF
>.|many|TRBJ1-5|TRBV7-2
TGTGCCAGCAGCTTATGGGCAGGAGATCAGCCCCAGCATTTT
CASSLWAGDQPQHF
>.|.|TRBJ1-1|TRBV19
TGTGCCAGTAGTATTGGGGAGGAATTCACTGAAGCTTTCTTT
CASSIGEEFTEAFF
>.|.|TRBJ2-7|TRBV7-9
TGTGCCAGCAGCGATGAACACTACGAGCAGTACTTC
CASSDEHYEQYF
>.|many|TRBJ1-3|TRBV29-1
TGCAGCGTGGGCTCGGGTGAGAACACCATATATTTT
CSVGSGENTIYF
>.|.|TRBJ2-7|TRBV18
TGTGCCAGCTCACCACCGACAGGAGCGTCGCCCGAGCAGTACTTC
CASSPPTGASPEQYF
>.|many|TRBJ1-4|TRBV28
TGTGCCAGCAGTGGGCGCGCACTGTTTTTT
CASSGRALFF
>TRBD1|many|TRBJ1-2|TRBV27
TGTGCCAGCAGAACAGGGGATGGCTACACCTTC
CASRTGDGYTF
>.|.|TRBJ1-4|TRBV6-2/TRBV6-3
TGTGCCAGCGGACCGGACTATGGTAATGAAAAACTGTTTTTT
CASGPDYGNEKLFF
>.|many|TRBJ1-4|TRBV7-2
TGTGCCAGCAGCTTAGTCGGGGCAAATGAAAAACTGTTTTTT
CASSLVGANEKLFF
>.|few|TRBJ2-2|TRBV9
TGTGCCAGCAGCGTGAAACCTCAGGGGCGCGGCGGGGAGCTGTTTTTT
CASSVKPQGRGGELFF
>.|few|TRBJ1-2|TRBV19
TGTGCCAGTAGTATTTCTCGGAACTATGGCTACACCTTC
CASSISRNYGYTF
>.|.|TRBJ2-5|TRBV6-2/TRBV6-3
TGTGCCAGCAGTGGCCCTTTGGGGGTGGAGACCCAGTACTTC
CASSGPLGVETQYF
>.|.|TRBJ1-5|TRBV29-1
TGCAGCCCCCGGGTTGGGGGGTATTGGGATCAGCCCCAGCATTTT
CSPRVGGYWDQPQHF
>TRBD1|many|TRBJ2-1|TRBV7-9
TGTGCCAGCAGCCTCGGGACAGTAATATCCAATGAGCAGTTCTTC
CASSLGTVISNEQFF
>.|many|TRBJ1-1|TRBV5-1
TGCGCCAGCAGCTTGGAGGGCAGAGGTGGTACTGAAGCTTTCTTT
CASSLEGRGGTEAFF
>.|many|TRBJ2-3|TRBV12-3/TRBV12-4
TGTGCCAGCAGTTCCCCTAAGGGCGGGGAGATGATGGGCGCAGATACGCAGTATTTT
CASSSPKGGEMMGADTQYF
>TRBD1|many|TRBJ2-3|TRBV5-4
TGTGCCAGCAGCCGGGACAGGGGATCAGATACGCAGTATTTT
CASSRDRGSDTQYF
>.|.|TRBJ2-1|TRBV24-1
TGTGCCACCAGTGATAGATTCTGGGGCGGGATTTCGGGTGAGCAGTTCTTC
CATSDRFWGGISGEQFF
>.|.|TRBJ2-7|TRBV7-2
TGTGCCAGCAGCTTAAGTCCTCGCTACGAGCAGTACTTC
CASSLSPRYEQYF
>TRBD2|.|TRBJ2-4|TRBV11-2
TGTGCCAGCAGCTCTCCTAGCGGGGGAAACATTCAGTACTTC
CASSSPSGGNIQYF
>TRBD1|many|TRBJ1-1|TRBV12-3/TRBV12-4
TGTGCCAGCAGTCCAGGGGGTCAAGGCACTGAAGCTTTCTTT
CASSPGGQGTEAFF
>TRBD1|many|TRBJ1-2|TRBV13
TGTGCCAGCAGCTTAGGATCAGGGGGCTATGGCTACACCTTC
CASSLGSGGYGYTF
>TRBD2|many|TRBJ2-1|TRBV7-9
TGTGCCAGCAGCTTATCAACTAGCGGGACCGATGAGCAGTTCTTC
CASSLSTSGTDEQFF
>.|few|TRBJ2-2|TRBV3-1
TGTGCCAGCAGCCAAGAAAGAGCCGGAGTCAGAAACACCGGGGAGCTGTTTTTT
CASSQERAGVRNTGELFF
>TRBD1|many|TRBJ1-5|TRBV12-3/TRBV12-4
TGTGCCAGCACCTGGGGACAGGGGCCCGGTCAGCCCCAGCATTTT
CASTWGQGPGQPQHF
>.|many|TRBJ2-3|TRBV12-3/TRBV12-4
TGTGCCAGCAGTAGGACAGGCGGGGGCACAGATACGCAGTATTTT
CASSRTGGGTDTQYF
>TRBD1|once|TRBJ2-3|TRBV3-1
TGTGCCAGCAGCCAAGATGAGGGGGCTACAGATACGCAGTATTTT
CASSQDEGATDTQYF
>.|many|TRBJ2-7|TRBV12-3/TRBV12-4
TGTGCCAGCAGTTTAGCGCGGGGCGAGCAGTACTTC
CASSLARGEQYF
>.|many|TRBJ1-4|TRBV4-1
TGCGCCAGCAGCCAAGTAGCCAGTGGAGTTTTTAGTGAAAAACTGTTTTTT
CASSQVASGVFSEKLFF
>TRBD2|many|TRBJ2-5|TRBV20-1
TGCAGTGCGGCCGGGACTAGCGGGGAGGAGGAGACCCAGTACTTC
CSAAGTSGEEETQYF
>.|many|TRBJ2-7|TRBV29-1
TGCAGCGCCGGTAGGGGACAAGCCTACGAGCAGTACTTC
CSAGRGQAYEQYF
>.|many|TRBJ1-2|TRBV12-3/TRBV12-4
TGTGCCAGCAGTTGGAACGACGGTACGGGCTACACCTTC
CASSWNDGTGYTF
>TRBD1|few|TRBJ1-1|TRBV19
TGTGCCAGTAGTATAGCCCCGACAGGGGTGAACACTGAAGCTTTCTTT
CASSIAPTGVNTEAFF
>TRBD2|.|TRBJ2-1|TRBV11-2
TGTGCCAGCACCCTAGCGGGAAAGTTCAACAATGAGCAGTTCTTC
CASTLAGKFNNEQFF
>TRBD1|few|TRBJ1-5|TRBV15
TGTGCCACCAGCAGAGATTCGGACAGGGGGCCTCTTCGGGGGCCCCAGCATTTT
CATSRDSDRGPLRGPQHF
>.|few|TRBJ2-5|TRBV30
TGTGCCTGGCGACAGCAAGAGACCCAGTACTTC
CAWRQQETQYF
>.|many|TRBJ2-7|TRBV6-1
TGTGCCAGCAGTGAAGCCATTGGGTCGTGGCGTTTCTCCTACGAGCAGTACTTC
CASSEAIGSWRFSYEQYF
>.|many|TRBJ2-5|TRBV5-1
TGCGCCAGCAGCCAGGACAGTATACGCCCAGAGACCCAGTACTTC
CASSQDSIRPETQYF
>.|many|TRBJ1-1|TRBV12-3/TRBV12-4
TGTGCCAGCACCCAAATCGGGACGTGGGAAGCTTTCTTT
CASTQIGTWEAFF
>TRBD2|many|TRBJ2-1|TRBV13
TGTGCCAGCAGCTTACTGTCTAGCGGGAGTTTGGGTGAGCAGTTCTTC
CASSLLSSGSLGEQFF
>.|few|TRBJ2-5|TRBV9
TGTGCCAGCAGCGTAGTTGGTGGCGCCCAAGAGACCCAGTACTTC
CASSVVGGAQETQYF
>TRBD1|once|TRBJ1-2|TRBV30
TGTGCCTGGTTCACCGGGACAGATGGCTACACCTTC
CAWFTGTDGYTF
>TRBD1|few|TRBJ1-1|TRBV4-1
TGCGCCAGCAGCCATCGGGACAGCAGGTTAGTGAACACTGAAGCTTTCTTT
CASSHRDSRLVNTEAFF
>TRBD2|.|TRBJ2-5|TRBV5-4
TGTGCCAGCAGCTTCTCTGGACTAGCGGGAGAGACCCAGTACTTC
CASSFSGLAGETQYF
>TRBD1|many|TRBJ1-4|TRBV3-1
TGTGCCAGCAGCCAAGACCTATTAAGGACAGGGCTGAATGAAAAACTGTTTTTT
CASSQDLLRTGLNEKLFF